These 22 T cell receptor beta chains were all obtained from the same sample, sequenced in a study of blood T cell repertoires in COVID-19. Measured with immunoSEQ multiplex PCR; TCRdb has only the in-frame clones, and not every one. The table has more than 150,000 clones, 90% to 95% seen once. The material sequenced was peripheral blood. Source of these receptors: a man over 45 with acute or convalescent COVID-19.

For the CDR3, the DNA is TGTGCCAGTAGCCAGGGACAGGGTGGTCAGCCCCAGCATTTT. It specifies CASSQGQGGQPQHF. V and J are TRBV19 and TRBJ1-5, with TRBD1 matching over 9 bases. This CDR3 has 14 residues. From germline, CDR1 is LNHDA and CDR2 SQIVND (reference sequence). The trim removed 6 bases at V and 6 bases at J, leaving 6 bases unmatched.

The V and J genes are TRBV19 and TRBJ1-2; TRBD1 matches at 7 bases. Germline-derived CDR1 and CDR2 are LNHDA and SQIVND (reference sequence). This CDR3 contains 16 residues. The V gene end was trimmed by 3 bases and the J gene end by 9 bases; junction bases not matched to a gene: 16. The CDR3 nucleotides are TGTGCCAGTAGTATCCCTCTAGCCGGGACAGTGTCTCGCTACACCTTC. This gives the protein CASSIPLAGTVSRYTF.

The genes are TRBV9 and TRBJ2-1; 10 nucleotides agree with TRBD2. V was clipped by 4 bases and J by 3 bases; unmatched bases: 13. The germline V gene encodes CDR1 SGDLS and CDR2 YYNGEE. The CDR3 is 18 amino acids. The chain's CDR3 is CASSPAGVAGGLYNEQFF. The CDR3 region has the DNA TGTGCCAGCAGCCCCGCCGGGGTAGCGGGGGGACTCTACAATGAGCAGTTCTTC.

The CDR3 region is CASSLQGPGFGANVLTF. The CDR3 DNA reads as TGTGCCAGCAGCTTACAGGGCCCCGGGTTTGGGGCCAACGTCCTGACTTTC. This chain uses TRBV7-2 with TRBJ2-6, with D maybe TRBD1 (5 bases). Trimming took off 2 bases at V and 3 bases at J, with 14 bases between the two ends. Looked up from germline, CDR1 is SGHTA and CDR2 is FQGNSA. The CDR3 consists of 17 residues.

The chain carries TRBV7-6 and TRBJ2-5, with D perhaps matching TRBD2 (5 bases). The CDR3 has 15 residues. Looked up from germline, CDR1 is SGHVS and CDR2 is FNYEAQ. V lost 5 bases and J 5 bases, leaving 18 bases between the germline ends. In DNA form, the CDR3 reads TGTGCCAGCAGCCCGGACGGGATGGATCAGGAGACCCAGTACTTC. Its translation: CASSPDGMDQETQYF.

The V gene is TRBV19, the J gene TRBJ2-5; 8 nucleotides match TRBD1. With 8 bases clipped from V and 0 bases from J, the junction kept 5 bases outside the gene matches. CDR3 length: 14 residues. The V gene's germline CDR1 is LNHDA and CDR2 SQIVND (reference sequence). CDR3 protein: CASPQGGDQETQYF. For the CDR3, the DNA is TGTGCCAGTCCACAGGGGGGCGACCAAGAGACCCAGTACTTC.

The rearrangement joins TRBV19 to TRBJ1-1; 10 positions match TRBD1. The CDR3 covers 16 residues. CDR1 and CDR2 from the germline V gene are LNHDA and SQIVND (reference sequence). Losses at the gene ends were 1 base for V and 4 bases for J; bases not matched to a gene: 6. The CDR3 DNA sequence: TGTGCCAGTAGTATAGTGTCACGGACAGGGGGCACTGAAGCTTTCTTT. Translation: CASSIVSRTGGTEAFF.

The V and J genes are TRBV7-2 and TRBJ2-5, with 11 bases that match TRBD2. V trimming: 1 base; J trimming: 9 bases; junction bases outside the gene matches: 4. CDR3 length equals 14 residues. Germline values: CDR1 SGHTA, CDR2 FQGNSA. In DNA, the CDR3 is TGTGCCAGCAGCTTAGGCACTAGCGGGGGATCCCAGTACTTC. It encodes CASSLGTSGGSQYF. The whole variable domain, filled in from reference TRBV7-2 and TRBJ2-5, reads GAGVSQSPSNKVTEKGKDVELRCDPISGHTALYWYRQSLGQGLEFLIYFQGNSAPDKSGLPSDRFSAERTGGSVSTLTIQRTQQEDSAVYLCASSLGTSGGSQYFGPGTRLLVL.

The V call is TRBV15, the J call TRBJ1-5; 10 bases are a match to TRBD1. V shed 3 bases, J shed 8 bases, and the junction held 10 bases outside the gene matches. This CDR3 comprises 16 residues. CDR1 is LNHNV, CDR2 YYDKDF, per germline (reference sequence). CDR3 region: CATSSLGTGVRKPQHF. The CDR3, as DNA: TGTGCCACCAGCAGTCTCGGGACAGGGGTGAGAAAGCCCCAGCATTTT.

V and J are TRBV19 and TRBJ2-1; 7 bases line up with TRBD2. Per germline, CDR1 LNHDA and CDR2 SQIVND (reference sequence). The J segment lost 5 bases and the V segment lost 6 bases, leaving 10 bases of the junction unmatched. The CDR3 contains 15 residues. DNA for the CDR3: TGTGCCAGTAGCATGCGGCTAGCGGCAAACAATGAGCAGTTCTTC. It is translated as CASSMRLAANNEQFF.

This clone was observed once. The chain uses TRBV30 and TRBJ2-2; D is undetermined. Trimming stripped 2 bases from V and 5 bases from J, with 9 bases between. The CDR3 spans 13 residues. From germline, CDR1 is GTSNPN and CDR2 SVGIG (reference sequence). Here the CDR3 reads CAWSLQETGELFF. As DNA, the CDR3 is TGTGCCTGGAGTCTCCAGGAAACCGGGGAGCTGTTTTTT.

This clone is a singleton in its sample. The chain is built from TRBV28 and TRBJ2-5; 10 positions match TRBD2. The CDR3 totals 14 residues. The ends lost 2 bases at V and 4 bases at J; junction bases unmatched: 1. Germline CDR1 is MDHEN and CDR2 is SYDVKM. DNA of the CDR3: TGTGCCAGCAGTTTAAGACTAGCGGGAGAGACCCAGTACTTC. Translated, it gives CASSLRLAGETQYF.

This chain connects TRBV19 to TRBJ2-3; D not certain. V lost 4 bases and J lost 8, with 10 bases in between. Looked up from germline, CDR1 is LNHDA and CDR2 is SQIVND (reference sequence). There are 12 residues in the CDR3. The CDR3 sequence: CASSTHRGTQYF. The CDR3, as DNA: TGTGCCAGTAGTACTCACCGCGGTACGCAGTATTTT.

This clone has just one count. The V call is TRBV6-5, the J call TRBJ2-6, with a weak D call TRBD1 (6 bases). This CDR3 spans 16 amino acids. Germline CDR1 is MNHEY and CDR2 is SVGAGI. V was cut by 2 bases and J by 0 bases, with 8 bases left in between. The CDR3 is CASSYQGRSGANVLTF. CDR3 bases: TGTGCCAGCAGTTACCAGGGGCGCTCTGGGGCCAACGTCCTGACTTTC.

V usage is TRBV11-2 and J usage is TRBJ2-7, with 10 bases lining up with TRBD2. Germline V gene lookup returns CDR1 SGHAT and CDR2 FQNNGV. The CDR3 contains 15 residues. V was clipped by 6 bases and J by 2 bases; unmatched bases: 7. CDR3: CASSHISGRAYEQYF. CDR3 in DNA: TGTGCCAGCAGTCATATAAGCGGGAGGGCCTACGAGCAGTACTTC. Combining the CDR3 with reference TRBV11-2 and TRBJ2-7 gives the whole variable domain EAGVAQSPRYKIIEKRQSVAFWCNPISGHATLYWYQQILGQGPKLLIQFQNNGVVDDSQLPKDRFSAERLKGVDSTLKIQPAKLEDSAVYLCASSHISGRAYEQYFGPGTRLTVT.

This chain connects TRBV28 to TRBJ1-4, with 10 bases matching TRBD1. Germline CDR1 is MDHEN and CDR2 is SYDVKM. CDR3 size: 16 residues. Trimming removed 6 bases from V and 6 bases from J; junction bases left unmatched: 10. In nucleotides, the CDR3 is TGTGCCAGCAGCCTGGGACAGGGGATCGGGGATGAAAAACTGTTTTTT. Translation gives CASSLGQGIGDEKLFF. Supplemented by reference TRBV28 and TRBJ1-4, the full variable domain reads DVKVTQSSRYLVKRTGEKVFLECVQDMDHENMFWYRQDPGLGLRLIYFSYDVKMKEKGDIPEGYSVSREKKERFSLILESASTNQTSMYLCASSLGQGIGDEKLFFGSGTQLSVL.

V is TRBV11-2 and J is TRBJ2-7; 10 bases are a match to TRBD1. CDR3 length equals 14 residues. J was trimmed by 3 bases and V by 5 bases; bases with no gene match: 4. The germline V gene encodes CDR1 SGHAT and CDR2 FQNNGV. Here the CDR3 reads CASSATGGGYEQYV. In DNA, the CDR3 is TGTGCCAGCAGCGCGACAGGGGGCGGCTACGAGCAGTACGTC.

The gene calls are TRBV5-4 and TRBJ2-5; 8 bases fit TRBD1. The CDR3 runs to 13 residues. Germline V lookup: CDR1 SGHNT, CDR2 YYREEE (reference sequence). With V trimmed by 4 bases and J by 4 bases, 3 bases remained unmatched. CDR3 residues: CASSVDRGETQYF. In DNA, the CDR3 is TGTGCCAGCAGCGTCGACAGGGGAGAGACCCAGTACTTC. Using reference TRBV5-4 and TRBJ2-5 for the parts outside the CDR3, the full variable domain is ETGVTQSPTHLIKTRGQQVTLRCSSQSGHNTVSWYQQALGQGPQFIFQYYREEENGRGNFPPRFSGLQFPNYSSELNVNALELDDSALYLCASSVDRGETQYFGPGTRLLVL.

This chain uses TRBV6-5 with TRBJ1-2, with D unclear. CDR3 size: 13 residues. Germline V gene lookup returns CDR1 MNHEY and CDR2 SVGAGI. The germline V and J ends were trimmed by 2 bases and 6 bases, with 10 bases remaining between them. CDR3 sequence reads: CASSYREVDGYTF. CDR3 nucleotides: TGTGCCAGCAGTTACAGGGAGGTGGATGGCTACACCTTC.

The rearrangement joins TRBV5-4 to TRBJ2-5; D may be TRBD2 (6 bases). Deletions cut 4 bases from V and 5 bases from J, with 6 bases between. The CDR3 consists of 11 residues. Germline lookup yields CDR1 SGHNT and CDR2 YYREEE (reference sequence). The CDR3 DNA reads TGTGCCAGCAGCGGGGGGGAGACCCAGTACTTC. Protein product: CASSGGETQYF.

V gene TRBV11-3 combines with J gene TRBJ1-1; TRBD1 agrees at 10 bases. Germline V CDR1 and CDR2: SGHNT, YENEEA. V trimming: 5 bases; J trimming: 1 base; junction bases outside the gene matches: 4. CDR3 length: 15 amino acids. CDR3 coding DNA: TGTGCCAGCAGCCTCGGACAGGGGGAGAACACTGAAGCTTTCTTT. Translating gives CASSLGQGENTEAFF.

This chain joins TRBV19 and TRBJ2-2; D is possibly TRBD1 (6 bases). CDR1 is LNHDA and CDR2 is SQIVND in the germline V gene (reference sequence). Trimming left V 5 bases short and J 0 bases short, with 13 bases between. The CDR3 spans 16 residues. CDR3 in DNA: TGTGCCAGTAGTCTAACCCGGACAGCGAACACCGGGGAGCTGTTTTTT. Translating gives CASSLTRTANTGELFF.